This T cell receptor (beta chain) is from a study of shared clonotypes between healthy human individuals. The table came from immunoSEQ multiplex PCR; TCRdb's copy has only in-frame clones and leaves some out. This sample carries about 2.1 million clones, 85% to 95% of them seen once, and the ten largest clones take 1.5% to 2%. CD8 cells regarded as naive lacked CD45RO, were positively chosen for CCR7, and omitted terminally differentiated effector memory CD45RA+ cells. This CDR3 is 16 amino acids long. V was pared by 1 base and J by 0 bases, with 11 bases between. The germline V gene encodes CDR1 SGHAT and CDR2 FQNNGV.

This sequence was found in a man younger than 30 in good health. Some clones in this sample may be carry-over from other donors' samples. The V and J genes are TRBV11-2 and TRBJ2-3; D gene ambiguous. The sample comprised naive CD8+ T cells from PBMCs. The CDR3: CASSLGVRASTDTQYF. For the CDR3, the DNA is TGTGCCAGCAGCTTAGGCGTGAGAGCTAGCACAGATACGCAGTATTTT. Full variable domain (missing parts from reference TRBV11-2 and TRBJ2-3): EAGVAQSPRYKIIEKRQSVAFWCNPISGHATLYWYQQILGQGPKLLIQFQNNGVVDDSQLPKDRFSAERLKGVDSTLKIQPAKLEDSAVYLCASSLGVRASTDTQYFGPGTRLTVL.